This TCR beta chain was recorded in a study of cytomegalovirus exposure and HLA in healthy donors. Study background: According to later analysis, the same platform produced the roughly 130 validation and approximately 700 first-cohort repertoires. The study, taken as a whole, reports: Accounts indicate the classifier identified cytomegalovirus status with strong specificity and sensitivity. CMV antigen specificity was confirmed in vitro for a few CMV-associated chains.

V was trimmed by 3 bases and J by 2 bases, leaving 13 bases between them. CDR3 length: 15 residues. Germline V gene data show CDR1 as SGHRS and CDR2 as YFSETQ. The data were produced by immunoSEQ multiplex PCR, yet TCRdb's version contains in-frame clones alone and is incomplete. This sample yields about 75,000 clones, of which roughly 80% are seen a single time; about 3% belongs to the top ten. In the case of this clone: Its antigen is unidentified.

The sequence derives from a man aged 25-45 years in good health and CMV-seronegative. The chain couples TRBV5-1 to TRBJ2-3, with D maybe TRBD2 (6 bases). Specimen: PBMCs. CDR3 DNA: TGCGCCAGCAGCTCTAAGGGAGGACCCACAGATACGCAGTATTTT. Encoded protein: CASSSKGGPTDTQYF.